What follows are 2 T cell receptor beta chains derived from one specimen sequenced in a study of T cell changes during pregnancy in multiple sclerosis. Method: immunoSEQ multiplex PCR; TCRdb's copy keeps in-frame clones and lacks some. The data contain some 80,000 clones, around 90% of them singletons. The sample consisted of peripheral blood, taken in the first trimester of pregnancy. Receptor source: a female donor in good health, enrolled as a control in a pregnancy study.

The gene calls are TRBV7-2 and TRBJ1-1; D gene unclear. V lost 2 bases to trimming and J lost 2 bases, with 6 bases between them. Germline V gene sequence: CDR1 SGHTA, CDR2 FQGNSA. The CDR3 extends over 13 amino acids. The CDR3 region is CASSLTVNTEAFF. The CDR3 DNA reads TGTGCCAGCAGCTTAACGGTAAACACTGAAGCTTTCTTT.

The chain recombines TRBV10-2 with TRBJ1-1; D ambiguous. Germline CDR1 and CDR2: WSHSY and SAAADI. Trimming took off 6 bases at V and 4 bases at J, with 9 bases between the two ends. This CDR3 has 12 residues. CDR3 in amino acids: CASRAVSTEAFF. The CDR3 DNA follows: TGCGCCAGCAGGGCGGTTTCCACTGAAGCTTTCTTT.